A selection of T cell receptor beta chains follows, all from one sample in a study of CD8 T cells in Susac syndrome. One entry per CDR3 protein, called by TCRdb with MiXCR from the immunoSEQ multiplex PCR reads. Seen here are some 180,000 distinct CDR3 sequences, over 85% observed once, and the top ten hold 0.1%. The sequencing input was CD4+ T cells from PBMCs. Receptors originate from a human donor in good health. Each CDR3 is given with its conserved first and last residue. The D gene is left open where the match is weak. A row's size may be missing; if present it is once, few, many or a size class.

TRBJ1-5 | TRBV5-1 | . | . | TGCGCCAGCAGCTTGTCCGGGTTCGTAGGCCAGCCCCAGCATTTT | CASSLSGFVGQPQHF
TRBJ1-2 | TRBV3-1 | . | . | TGTGCCAGCAGCCAAACGCCCACAGCAAGCTATGGCTACACCTTC | CASSQTPTASYGYTF
TRBJ1-5 | TRBV4-1 | . | . | TGCGCCAGCAGCCAAGAGGTGACAGGCCGTAATCAGCCCCAGCATTTT | CASSQEVTGRNQPQHF
TRBJ2-1 | TRBV7-9 | once | . | TGTGCCAGCAGCCTAGCCTCCCCCGGCGGGGCATACCAGTTCTTC | CASSLASPGGAYQFF
TRBJ2-3 | TRBV7-2 | . | TRBD2 | TGTGCCAGCAGCTTTCCGCGGGGGGGCGGGACAGATACGCAGTATTTT | CASSFPRGGGTDTQYF
TRBJ2-7 | TRBV5-1 | . | . | TGCGCCAGCAGGGGAGTATACCGGCCTGACGAGCAGTACTTC | CASRGVYRPDEQYF
TRBJ2-2 | TRBV6-1 | . | TRBD2 | TGTGCCAGCAGACGCATCGGACTAGCGGGGGGCAGTGGGGAGCTGTTTTTT | CASRRIGLAGGSGELFF
TRBJ1-6 | TRBV5-1 | . | . | TGCGCCAGCAGCTTACTGGTAGGGGGGGATTCACCCCTCCACTTT | CASSLLVGGDSPLHF
TRBJ2-3 | TRBV29-1 | . | . | TGCAGCGTCCGACTAGTGACCACAGATACGCAGTATTTT | CSVRLVTTDTQYF
TRBJ1-2 | TRBV20-1 | . | . | TGCAGTGCTCCCCCCGGGGGTTGGAACTATGGCTACACCTTC | CSAPPGGWNYGYTF
TRBJ1-5 | TRBV20-1 | . | . | TGCAGTGCTAGAGGCCAGGGAATGCGTCAGCCCCAGCATTTT | CSARGQGMRQPQHF
TRBJ2-6 | TRBV18 | . | TRBD1 | TGTGCCAGCTCGCCCTCCCGCCCAGGGGGAACCTCTGGGGCCAACGTCCTGACTTTC | CASSPSRPGGTSGANVLTF
TRBJ1-1 | TRBV28 | . | TRBD1 | TGTGCCAGCAGTCCTCGATCGGGGACAGGGGGCATGAACACTGAAGCTTTCTTT | CASSPRSGTGGMNTEAFF
TRBJ2-1 | TRBV12-3/TRBV12-4 | . | TRBD2 | TGTGCCAGCAGTTTTAAGCGGGGGAGGAGCAATGAGCAGTTCTTC | CASSFKRGRSNEQFF
TRBJ1-1 | TRBV19 | few | TRBD1 | TGTGCCAGTAGTGACAGGGGGGGCACTGAAGCTTTCTTT | CASSDRGGTEAFF
TRBJ1-1 | TRBV5-6 | . | . | TGTGCCAGCAGCTTGGTCCGGGTCGGCGTGGACACTGAAGCTTTCTTT | CASSLVRVGVDTEAFF
TRBJ1-1 | TRBV29-1 | . | TRBD1 | TGCAGCGCCGCAGAGGGGGCAAACACTGAAGCTTTCTTT | CSAAEGANTEAFF
TRBJ2-2 | TRBV9 | . | . | TGTGCCAGCAGCGTAGGAGGGAAGGGAACCGGGGAGCTGTTTTTT | CASSVGGKGTGELFF
TRBJ2-3 | TRBV14 | . | TRBD2 | TGTGCCAGCAGCCAAGTGGCAGGGAGGGTAGATACGCAGTATTTT | CASSQVAGRVDTQYF
TRBJ1-1 | TRBV12-3/TRBV12-4 | . | . | TGTGCCAGCAGTTTAGGGGGATTCACTGAAGCTTTCTTT | CASSLGGFTEAFF
TRBJ2-1 | TRBV2 | . | . | TGTGCCAGCACCCCGAGCTCCTACAATGAGCAGTTCTTC | CASTPSSYNEQFF
TRBJ2-5 | TRBV5-6 | . | . | TGTGCCAGCAGCTTGGAGGTTCAGGAAGAGACCCAGTACTTC | CASSLEVQEETQYF